Following are 5 T cell receptor beta chains from one sample sequenced in a study of blood T cell repertoires in COVID-19. The table came from immunoSEQ multiplex PCR; TCRdb's copy has only in-frame clones and leaves some out. The repertoire holds approximately 96,000 clones, with roughly 89% as singletons. Material: peripheral blood. These receptors all stem from a human donor with COVID-19, enrolled during active disease. The donor label of this sample is uncertain.

The chain links TRBV25-1 to TRBJ2-7; D possibly corresponds to TRBD2 (8 bases). CDR3 length: 16 residues. Deletions cut 1 base from V and 2 bases from J, with 15 bases between. Germline V gives CDR1 MGHDK, CDR2 SYGVNS. The CDR3, as DNA: TGTGCCAGCAGTGAATCGGGGGGGCAGGGGGCCTACGAGCAGTACTTC. Translation: CASSESGGQGAYEQYF.

DNA for the CDR3: TGTGCCACAAAGCCCCGGACAGGTCTTCCCTACAATGAGCAGTTCTTC. Its protein product is CATKPRTGLPYNEQFF. This chain joins TRBV2 and TRBJ2-1; 7 bases agree with TRBD1. The CDR3 is 16 residues long. CDR1 and CDR2 (germline): SNHLY, FYNNEI. The trim removed 10 bases at V and 2 bases at J, leaving 14 bases unmatched.

The chain links TRBV5-1 to TRBJ1-2; a possible D gene is TRBD1 (5 bases). The CDR3 contains 14 residues. Deletions cut 4 bases from V and 2 bases from J, with 12 bases between. Looked up from germline, CDR1 is SGHRS and CDR2 is YFSETQ. This chain's CDR3 is CASSLDSENYGYTF. CDR3 DNA sequence: TGCGCCAGCAGCCTCGACAGCGAAAACTATGGCTACACCTTC.

This chain links TRBV6-4 with TRBJ1-5, with TRBD1 as a possible D gene (6 bases). Trimming removed 2 bases from V and 6 bases from J, with 20 bases in between. Germline V gene data show CDR1 as MRHNA and CDR2 as SNTAGT. The CDR3 has 17 residues. This CDR3 reads CASSDPLGRGDCQPQHF. In DNA form, the CDR3 reads TGTGCCAGCAGTGACCCCCTCGGCAGGGGTGATTGTCAGCCCCAGCATTTT.

This clone appeared a single time. V and J are TRBV27 and TRBJ2-2; D perhaps matches TRBD2 (5 bases). V was clipped by 6 bases and J by 4 bases, with 15 bases between them. The CDR3 has 15 residues. Germline loops: CDR1 MNHEY, CDR2 SMNVEV (reference sequence). The CDR3, as DNA: TGTGCCAGCAGAACAATCTCAGGACTCACCGGGGAGCTGTTTTTT. The encoded protein is CASRTISGLTGELFF.